This T cell receptor beta chain is from a study of T cells in tuberculosis (dated by TCRdb to the late 2010s). Turning to the overall study: To characterize T cells specific for the mycobacterial lipid antigen glucose monomycolate (GMM), the study used CD1B tetramers together with high-throughput TCR immunosequencing. IGRA-negative adolescents, IGRA-positive adolescents with latent tuberculosis and adults with active tuberculosis, some 11 per group, were compared in a South African clinical cohort. Active tuberculosis patient PBMC were archived before or within 7 days of starting standard anti-tuberculosis treatment.

Broader findings and caveats from the paper: A classifier using the diverse GMM-specific repertoire reached about 90% accuracy (AUROC roughly 0.9), compared with 60% to 75% accuracy using GEM motif frequencies. Clinical samples were chosen by availability of cryopreserved specimens, and active tuberculosis cases were adults while controls were adolescents. The smaller NN-distances were partly driven by shorter CDR3-alpha lengths in active tuberculosis patients, and the difference for TCR-beta did not reach statistical significance. Active tuberculosis TCR-alpha repertoires showed smaller mean NN-distances to GMM-specific TCRs than IGRA-negative controls, suggesting clonal expansion of these TCRs.

CDR1 MNHEY and CDR2 SVGAGI are derived from the germline V gene. The CDR3 has 15 amino acids, counting the end cysteine and phenylalanine. Kept here is only the CDR3 DNA, which spans 45 bases and is read in frame from base 1. Trimming leaves V shorter by 10 bases and J shorter by 0 bases, with the junction holding 7 bases beyond the gene matches. Patients with active tuberculosis were defined as newly diagnosed, HIV-seronegative South African adults aged 18 years or older. Confirmation of active tuberculosis came from positive sputum smear microscopy and/or a positive M. tuberculosis culture. Immunosequencing was performed on unsorted cryopreserved PBMC, with about 100,000 T cells per clinical donor covered on average. The immunoSEQ multiplex PCR assay was used to generate TCR libraries, with TCR-beta and/or TCR-alpha/delta assays applied to each sample. Amplified TCR libraries were sequenced on the Illumina high-throughput platform. Turning to the authors' computational methods: Clustering and dimensionality reduction relied on pairwise TCRdist distances among GMM-specific receptors from T cells that were either sorted ex vivo or expanded in vitro. The score assigned to each clinical repertoire was mean NN-distance, meaning the average TCRdist to the nearest 10% of tetramer-positive reference sequences. GEM TCR motif frequency was computed as the fraction of unique TCRs matching known GEM sequences by V/J usage and CDR3 length. Active tuberculosis was classified by linear discriminant analysis with leave-one-out cross-validation, implemented in scikit-learn. This immuneACCESS table, as held by TCRdb, lists in-frame sequences with V and J called but not all clones. Of the missing ones, under half trace to an unresolved V gene in checked studies; the others have no known cause. Clone size and V and J calls were adopted from that table, with D and trimming inferred from the DNA. This sample is represented by around 10,000 clones; over 90% of them were singletons. The biggest ten clones account for under 15% of the sample.

On this clone: The clone's antigen remains unknown. Within one base of it there is no much larger clone, and no base qualities were kept.

This clonotype was sampled from an adult with tuberculosis. Sequenced material: PBMCs. The sequence links TRBV6-5 to TRBJ2-7; 12 bases in between match TRBD2. CDR3 region: CATGTSGSPSYEQYF. The DNA sequence is as follows: TGTGCCACCGGGACTAGCGGGTCCCCCTCCTACGAGCAGTACTTC.